The 17 T cell receptor beta chains given below trace back to one sample, sequenced in a study of identical twins. TCRdb recomputed calls from the 5' RACE reads with MiXCR, one row per CDR3 protein. The repertoire includes 700,000 or so distinct CDR3 sequences, approximately 21% of them detected once, and roughly 4.3% sits in the top ten. These same records also appear under a second study, on T cells expressing NK-cell markers.

Specimen: PBMCs. All receptors derive from a young woman in good health.

This clonotype was seen a handful of times. The genes are TRBV12-3 or TRBV12-4 and TRBJ2-3, with D uncertain. The CDR3 runs 11 residues. Trimming removed 6 bases from V and 5 bases from J, with 6 bases in between. CDR3 residues: CASRGRDTQYF. The CDR3, as DNA: TGTGCCAGCAGGGGCAGAGATACGCAGTATTTT.

The chain employs TRBV11-1 and TRBJ2-3; 7 bases map to TRBD2. The CDR3 is made up of 18 amino acids. Germline values: CDR1 SGHAT, CDR2 FQDESV (reference sequence). The trim removed 5 bases at V and 1 base at J, leaving 15 bases unmatched. CDR3 in amino acids: CASSLTSSREWGTDTQYF. The DNA of the CDR3 is TGTGCCAGCAGCCTGACTAGCTCACGAGAGTGGGGCACAGATACGCAGTATTTT.

This clonotype was picked up a small number of times. The chain links TRBV20-1 to TRBJ1-6; D unclear. The V gene's germline CDR1 is DFQATT and CDR2 SNEGSKA (reference sequence). V dropped 3 bases and J dropped 7 bases, with 7 bases sitting between them. The CDR3 covers 12 residues. CDR3 in amino acids: CSASQANSPLHF. In DNA, the CDR3 is TGCAGTGCTAGTCAAGCCAATTCACCCCTCCACTTT.

The table lists this clonotype with a few counts. V gene TRBV20-1 combines with J gene TRBJ2-7; 8 nucleotides align to TRBD1. The germline gives CDR1 DFQATT, CDR2 SNEGSKA (reference sequence). V shed 3 bases, J shed 2 bases, and the junction held 3 bases outside the gene matches. The CDR3 is made up of 13 amino acids. The CDR3 here is CSARQGQAYEQYF. CDR3 DNA: TGCAGTGCTAGGCAGGGACAGGCCTACGAGCAGTACTTC.

This clonotype occurred a few times. The J gene is TRBJ2-1, the V gene TRBV15; 9 nucleotides match TRBD2. The CDR3 is 17 amino acids. V lost 0 bases and J lost 2; bases outside the gene matches: 5. Germline-derived CDR1 and CDR2 are LNHNV and YYDKDF (reference sequence). Written as DNA, the CDR3 is TGTGCCACCAGCAGAGACCGGGGACTAGCACCCTACAATGAGCAGTTCTTC. It yields the protein CATSRDRGLAPYNEQFF.

This clonotype showed up just a few times. The chain has TRBV12-3 or TRBV12-4 and TRBJ2-1, with 10 positions matching TRBD2. V gave up 5 bases and J gave up 4 bases; unmatched junction bases: 5. The CDR3 sequence is 15 residues long. CDR3 protein: CASSRGLAVYNEQFF. CDR3 coding DNA: TGTGCCAGCAGTCGAGGACTAGCGGTGTACAATGAGCAGTTCTTC.

This clonotype came up a few times. The chain joins TRBV29-1 to TRBJ2-4; D may correspond to TRBD1 or TRBD2 (7 bases each). Germline CDR1 is SQVTM and CDR2 is ANQGSEA. This CDR3 region has 13 residues. V was pared by 6 bases and J by 11 bases, with 20 bases between. This chain's CDR3 is CSVQGGLESVQYF. DNA of the CDR3: TGCAGCGTCCAGGGGGGGTTGGAATCGGTTCAGTACTTC. The full variable domain, in which reference TRBV29-1 and TRBJ2-4 provide the parts outside the CDR3, is SAVISQKPSRDICQRGTSLTIQCQVDSQVTMMFWYRQQPGQSLTLIATANQGSEATYESGFVIDKFPISRPNLTFSTLTVSNMSPEDSSIYLCSVQGGLESVQYFGAGTRLSVL.

This clonotype was recorded a few times. The chain recombines TRBV20-1 with TRBJ2-7; D might be TRBD2 (5 bases). Trimming took off 5 bases at V and 0 bases at J, with 11 bases between the two ends. This CDR3 is 13 amino acids long. Germline CDR1 and CDR2: DFQATT and SNEGSKA (reference sequence). In nucleotides, the CDR3 is TGCAGTGCTTCCACTGAGGGCTCCTACGAGCAGTACTTC. As protein: CSASTEGSYEQYF.

This clonotype has a count of ten or more. The chain combines TRBV10-3 with TRBJ2-5, with 7 bases matching TRBD1. This CDR3 is built from 15 residues. Germline assignment: CDR1 ENHRY and CDR2 SYGVKD. V gave up 2 bases and J gave up 2 bases; unmatched junction bases: 5. The CDR3 sequence is CAISEPDREQETQYF. DNA for the CDR3: TGTGCCATCAGTGAGCCCGACAGGGAACAAGAGACCCAGTACTTC.

The gene calls are TRBV5-1 and TRBJ2-7, with D possibly called TRBD1 or TRBD2 (6 bases each). The CDR3 extends over 14 amino acids. Germline assignment: CDR1 SGHRS and CDR2 YFSETQ. The germline V and J ends were trimmed by 0 bases and 5 bases, with 12 bases remaining between them. For the CDR3, the DNA is TGCGCCAGCAGCTTGGCCCCGGAGGGGGACGAGCAGTACTTC. Protein: CASSLAPEGDEQYF.

This clonotype was seen at least ten times. The CDR3 nucleotides read TGCAGCGCCCTTGCGTGGGAGACCCAGTACTTC. As protein: CSALAWETQYF. The genes are TRBV29-1 and TRBJ2-5; D uncertain. Germline CDR1 SQVTM, CDR2 ANQGSEA. The CDR3 runs 11 residues. Between the trimmed V and J ends, which lost 7 bases and 5 bases, there was a span of 11 bases.

V and J are TRBV12-3 or TRBV12-4 and TRBJ1-1; no clear D gene. The CDR3 totals 13 residues. Trimming pared 7 bases from V and 4 bases from J, leaving 13 bases between. CDR3 amino acids: CASILGSGTEAFF. The CDR3 DNA is TGTGCCAGCATACTAGGGAGTGGCACTGAAGCTTTCTTT.

CDR3: CASSSSGSKGNEQFF. The CDR3 DNA follows: TGCGCCAGCAGCTCTAGCGGGAGTAAAGGCAATGAGCAGTTCTTC. V and J are TRBV5-1 and TRBJ2-1, with 10 bases aligning to TRBD2. Trimming took 3 bases from V and 6 from J; bases not matched to a gene: 6. The CDR3 has 15 residues. Germline V gene data show CDR1 as SGHRS and CDR2 as YFSETQ.

This chain connects TRBV19 to TRBJ1-2; 12 bases map to TRBD1. V dropped 9 bases and J dropped 8; count of bases not matched to a gene: 22. Per the germline V gene, CDR1 is LNHDA and CDR2 is SQIVND (reference sequence). The CDR3 is 18 amino acids. Here the CDR3 DNA reads TGTGCCAGCCTCCTAGGAGGGACAGGGGGCGCAAGGATAAGCGGCTACACCTTC. The encoded protein is CASLLGGTGGARISGYTF.

The V and J genes are TRBV5-1 and TRBJ2-2, with TRBD2 identical over 7 bases. V dropped 0 bases and J dropped 2; count of bases not matched to a gene: 4. The CDR3 consists of 16 residues. Germline CDR1 and CDR2: SGHRS and YFSETQ. The CDR3 DNA follows: TGCGCCAGCAGCTTGGTTCCGGGAGGTAACACCGGGGAGCTGTTTTTT. This translates into CASSLVPGGNTGELFF.

The J gene is TRBJ2-5, the V gene TRBV12-5, with D perhaps TRBD2 (6 bases). Germline V gene data show CDR1 as LGHNT and CDR2 as FRNRAP. The CDR3 contains 14 residues. Trimming left V 0 bases short and J 4 bases short, with 9 bases between. CDR3 DNA sequence: TGTGCTAGTGGTTTGGTACGGAGGGGAGAGACCCAGTACTTC. It encodes CASGLVRRGETQYF. Full variable domain (rest looked up from reference TRBV12-5 and TRBJ2-5): DARVTQTPRHKVTEMGQEVTMRCQPILGHNTVFWYRQTMMQGLELLAYFRNRAPLDDSGMPKDRFSAEMPDATLATLKIQPSEPRDSAVYFCASGLVRRGETQYFGPGTRLLVL.

This clonotype has only one observation. This chain connects TRBV11-2 to TRBJ2-1; D unresolved. V was cut by 7 bases and J by 4 bases, with 11 bases left in between. The germline gives CDR1 SGHAT, CDR2 FQNNGV. This CDR3 has 13 residues. CDR3 sequence reads: CASNLDVYNEQFF. The CDR3 nucleotides are TGTGCCAGCAACCTTGACGTTTACAATGAGCAGTTCTTC.